The 21 T cell receptor beta chains given below trace back to one sample, sequenced in a study of shared clonotypes between healthy human individuals. Libraries were prepared by immunoSEQ multiplex PCR; TCRdb keeps only in-frame clonotypes and omits some of them. The sample has about 1.1 million clones; approximately 78% are singletons. The sequenced material came from memory CD4+ T cells from PBMCs. Subset denoted: CD45RA-negative fraction. The receptors derive from a man younger than 35 in good health. Some clones in this sample may be carry-over from other donors' samples.

V gene TRBV27 combines with J gene TRBJ1-3; weak D call: TRBD1 (5 bases). The length of the CDR3 is 13 residues. Germline CDR1 MNHEY, CDR2 SMNVEV (reference sequence). Trimming cost V 6 bases and J 4 bases, with 10 bases left between them. CDR3 nucleotide sequence: TGTGCCAGCAGCCGGGACGGCGGAAACACCATATATTTT. Its protein is CASSRDGGNTIYF.

The chain carries TRBV7-2 and TRBJ2-1; 12 positions agree with TRBD2. The CDR3 is 13 residues long. V lost 9 bases to trimming and J lost 9 bases; unmatched junction nucleotides: 6. Germline lookup yields CDR1 SGHTA and CDR2 FQGNSA. The CDR3 nucleotides are TGTGCCAGTAGACTAGCGGGAGATAGTGAGCAGTTCTTC. Translation gives CASRLAGDSEQFF.

V and J are TRBV19 and TRBJ2-7; the match to TRBD2 covers 9 bases. J gave up 2 bases and V 3 bases, and 14 bases lay outside the gene matches. Looked up from germline, CDR1 is LNHDA and CDR2 is SQIVND (reference sequence). The CDR3 extends over 18 amino acids. CDR3 in amino acids: CASSMSRASGDGAYEQYF. The DNA for the CDR3 is TGTGCCAGTAGTATGAGCCGGGCTAGCGGGGATGGGGCCTACGAGCAGTACTTC.

The CDR3 bases are TGTGCCAGTACTCTGGTCCAGACCCAGTACTTC. It yields the protein CASTLVQTQYF. This chain uses TRBV2 with TRBJ2-5, with unresolved D. The V end lost 9 bases, the J end lost 6 bases, and 11 bases lay between the germline ends. CDR3 length equals 11 residues. Per the germline V gene, CDR1 is SNHLY and CDR2 is FYNNEI.

V usage is TRBV4-1 and J usage is TRBJ2-1; 8 nucleotides agree with TRBD2. Germline V lookup: CDR1 MGHRA, CDR2 YSYEKL. This CDR3 region has 15 residues. The V and J ends lost 1 base and 3 bases, in that order; junction bases with no gene match: 2. The CDR3 region has the DNA TGCGCCAGCAGCCAAGTACTAGCGGTCTACAATGAGCAGTTCTTC. Translated, it gives CASSQVLAVYNEQFF.

The rearrangement joins TRBV29-1 to TRBJ1-1; no clear D gene. CDR1 is SQVTM and CDR2 is ANQGSEA in the germline V gene. Trimming took off 2 bases at V and 6 bases at J, with 13 bases between the two ends. This CDR3 is built from 13 residues. The CDR3 DNA follows: TGCAGCGTTGAATCTGACCGAGTCCCTGAAGCTTTCTTT. Residues: CSVESDRVPEAFF.

This clone appeared a few times. A much larger clone lies a single base off, so this may be a read error. The identical CDR3 is also encoded by other nucleotide sequences in the sample. The rearrangement joins TRBV5-1 to TRBJ2-7; 8 positions agree with TRBD1. Germline lookup yields CDR1 SGHRS and CDR2 YFSETQ. This CDR3 has 15 residues. V gave up 0 bases and J gave up 2 bases; unmatched junction bases: 4. The CDR3 DNA reads TGCGCCAGCAGCTTGGGCCGGACAGGGACCTACGAGCAGTACTTC. Protein: CASSLGRTGTYEQYF. The full variable domain, completed using reference TRBV5-1 and TRBJ2-7, is KAGVTQTPRYLIKTRGQQVTLSCSPISGHRSVSWYQQTPGQGLQFLFEYFSETQRNKGNFPGRFSGRQFSNSRSEMNVSTLELGDSALYLCASSLGRTGTYEQYFGPGTRLTVT.

This chain joins TRBV28 and TRBJ2-7, with 7 bases fitting TRBD1. This CDR3 comprises 15 residues. Losses at the gene ends were 5 bases for V and 3 bases for J; bases not matched to a gene: 10. The germline V gene has CDR1 MDHEN and CDR2 SYDVKM. This chain's CDR3 is CASSLGQATNYEQYF. Here the CDR3 DNA reads TGTGCCAGCAGTCTCGGACAGGCGACCAACTACGAGCAGTACTTC.

V usage is TRBV7-6 and J usage is TRBJ2-7, with a weak D call TRBD2 (6 bases). The germline gives CDR1 SGHVS, CDR2 FNYEAQ. The CDR3 is 14 amino acids. Trimming left V 1 base short and J 3 bases short, with 10 bases between. The CDR3 protein is CASSLVVGGYEQYF. The CDR3, as DNA: TGTGCCAGCAGCTTAGTGGTGGGGGGCTACGAGCAGTACTTC.

The V and J genes are TRBV5-1 and TRBJ2-3; 9 bases agree with TRBD1. The CDR3 has 15 residues. Germline V lookup: CDR1 SGHRS, CDR2 YFSETQ. Trimming cost V 7 bases and J 2 bases; bases outside gene matches: 8. CDR3 residues: CASQLTGGTTDTQYF. CDR3 coding DNA: TGCGCCAGCCAACTGACAGGGGGGACCACAGATACGCAGTATTTT.

V gene TRBV6-1 combines with J gene TRBJ1-5; 7 bases map to TRBD1. The germline V gene encodes CDR1 MNHNS and CDR2 SASEGT. The CDR3 consists of 15 residues. V shed 10 bases, J shed 3 bases, and the junction held 12 bases outside the gene matches. DNA for the CDR3: TGTGCCACGAAAACCGAGGGGGCTCTCAATCAGCCCCAGCATTTT. Protein: CATKTEGALNQPQHF.

The CDR3 DNA is TGCGCCAGCAGCTTGGCGGGAGGGCGGGGGAATGAGCAGTTCTTC. It yields the protein CASSLAGGRGNEQFF. V usage is TRBV5-1 and J usage is TRBJ2-1; 8 positions match TRBD2. With V trimmed by 0 bases and J by 7 bases, 6 bases remained unmatched. The germline gives CDR1 SGHRS, CDR2 YFSETQ. The CDR3 extends over 15 amino acids.

CDR3 protein: CASSFLSGRGYNEQFF. The CDR3 DNA reads as TGTGCCAGCAGTTTTCTTAGCGGGAGAGGATACAATGAGCAGTTCTTC. The chain combines TRBV6-5 with TRBJ2-1; 9 nucleotides match TRBD2. The germline V gene encodes CDR1 MNHEY and CDR2 SVGAGI. V was pared by 4 bases and J by 4 bases, with 8 bases of the junction left unmatched. The CDR3 is 16 residues long.

The chain is built from TRBV5-1 and TRBJ2-7, with TRBD2 matching over 7 bases. The germline CDR1 and CDR2 sequences are SGHRS and YFSETQ. After removal of 7 bases from V and 4 bases from J, the junction contained 5 bases not matched to a gene. This CDR3 has 12 amino acids. The DNA for the CDR3 is TGCGCCAGCCGAGGGGAGGGTTACGAGCAGTACTTC. Translation: CASRGEGYEQYF.

Notes on this clone: Distinct nucleotide sequences in the sample also encode this CDR3. The genes are TRBV28 and TRBJ1-1, with D uncertain. Trimming took off 2 bases at V and 2 bases at J, with 6 bases between the two ends. The CDR3 loop spans 13 amino acids. CDR1 and CDR2 (germline): MDHEN, SYDVKM. The CDR3: CASSLDLNTEAFF. The CDR3 region has the DNA TGTGCCAGCAGTTTAGACCTTAACACTGAAGCTTTCTTT.

CDR3 residues: CASSVEGGPNEKLFF. The CDR3 DNA follows: TGTGCCAGCAGCGTAGAAGGGGGGCCCAATGAAAAACTGTTTTTT. The chain carries TRBV9 and TRBJ1-4, with D possibly TRBD1 on 6 matching bases. Germline V gene data show CDR1 as SGDLS and CDR2 as YYNGEE. The ends were cut back, 0 bases at V and 5 bases at J, with 11 bases in the middle. The CDR3 contains 15 residues.

V and J are TRBV7-3 and TRBJ2-5; TRBD2 agrees at 9 bases. With V trimmed by 1 base and J by 5 bases, 8 bases remained unmatched. CDR1 SGHTA and CDR2 FQGTGA come from the germline V gene. The CDR3 loop spans 16 amino acids. The CDR3 DNA is TGTGCCAGCAGCTTAAGTGCTAGCGGGGTCGGTGAGACCCAGTACTTC. Translation: CASSLSASGVGETQYF.

V and J are TRBV28 and TRBJ1-2; weak D call: TRBD1 (6 bases). The CDR3 spans 16 residues. Germline V CDR1 and CDR2: MDHEN, SYDVKM. Trimming removed 3 bases at V and 4 bases at J, with 18 bases between. The CDR3 sequence is CASSFYQGQKGYGYTF. CDR3 in DNA: TGTGCCAGCAGTTTTTACCAAGGACAGAAAGGCTATGGCTACACCTTC.

The chain is built from TRBV11-2 and TRBJ2-7; 7 positions agree with TRBD2. The germline V gene encodes CDR1 SGHAT and CDR2 FQNNGV. This CDR3 comprises 14 residues. With 5 bases clipped from V and 6 bases from J, the junction kept 10 bases outside the gene matches. CDR3 sequence (DNA): TGTGCCAGCAGCCCCCCCGAGCCGGGGGGCGAGCAGTACTTC. Amino acids: CASSPPEPGGEQYF.

The rearrangement uses TRBV4-2 and TRBJ2-3; D might be TRBD2 (6 bases). The length of the CDR3 is 16 residues. Germline-derived CDR1 and CDR2 are LGHNA and YNFKEQ. Trimming took off 6 bases at V and 2 bases at J, with 18 bases between the two ends. CDR3 DNA sequence: TGTGCCAGCAGACTGGCCGGGACTGTGGACACAGATACGCAGTATTTT. This gives the protein CASRLAGTVDTDTQYF.

The J gene is TRBJ2-2, the V gene TRBV27, with a weak D call TRBD2 (5 bases). This CDR3 spans 15 amino acids. Trimming took off 6 bases at V and 1 base at J, with 12 bases between the two ends. Germline V gene data show CDR1 as MNHEY and CDR2 as SMNVEV (reference sequence). Written as DNA, the CDR3 is TGTGCCAGCAGGAGGAGAGGGCGGAACACCGGGGAGCTGTTTTTT. Translating gives CASRRRGRNTGELFF.